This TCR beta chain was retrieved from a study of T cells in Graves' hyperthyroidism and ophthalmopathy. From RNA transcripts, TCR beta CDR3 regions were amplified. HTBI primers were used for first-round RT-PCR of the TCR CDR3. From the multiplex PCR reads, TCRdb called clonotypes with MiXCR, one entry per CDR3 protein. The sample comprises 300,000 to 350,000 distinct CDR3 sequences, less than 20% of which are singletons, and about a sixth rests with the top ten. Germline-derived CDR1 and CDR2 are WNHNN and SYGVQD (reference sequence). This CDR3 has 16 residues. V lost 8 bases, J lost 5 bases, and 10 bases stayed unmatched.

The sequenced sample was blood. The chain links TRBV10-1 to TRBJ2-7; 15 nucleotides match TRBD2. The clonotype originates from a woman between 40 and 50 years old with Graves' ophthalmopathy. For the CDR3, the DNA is TGCGCCAGCCTTGGACTAGCGGGAGGGTGGCTCCACGAGCAGTACTTC. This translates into CASLGLAGGWLHEQYF.